The 22 T cell receptor beta chains below were found in one sample sequenced in a study of control samples from healthy donors and cancer patients. Measured with immunoSEQ multiplex PCR; TCRdb has only the in-frame clones, and not every one. This sample has about 150,000 clones, with about nine tenths found just once. Sequences were obtained from blood. These receptors all come from a young man in good health.

This chain uses TRBV11-3 with TRBJ2-1; no clear D. Between the trimmed V and J ends, which lost 5 bases and 0 bases, there was a span of 5 bases. The CDR3 spans 13 residues. From germline, CDR1 is SGHNT and CDR2 YENEEA. The CDR3 DNA reads as TGTGCCAGCAGCACAAGCTCCTACAATGAGCAGTTCTTC. Its translation is CASSTSSYNEQFF.

The CDR3 DNA is TGTGCCACCCAGAAAGCAGGCGGTGAAGCTTTCTTT. Amino acid sequence: CATQKAGGEAFF. The chain employs TRBV3-1 (or the pseudogene TRBV3-2) and TRBJ1-1; D call uncertain. CDR3 length: 12 residues. V lost 10 bases and J lost 7, with 16 bases in between. The V gene's germline CDR1 is LGHDT and CDR2 YNNKEL (reference sequence).

The CDR3 nucleotides read TGTGCCAGCTCACCGCAGGGCTTTGGCTATGGCTACACCTTC. This sequence encodes CASSPQGFGYGYTF. The rearrangement links TRBV18 to TRBJ1-2, with D possibly matching TRBD1 (5 bases). Trimming took 3 bases from V and 4 from J, leaving 12 bases between them. The CDR3 runs 14 residues. Germline CDR1 is KGHSH and CDR2 is LQKENI.

The V and J genes are TRBV6-5 and TRBJ2-5; 9 nucleotides agree with TRBD1. The germline CDR1 and CDR2 sequences are MNHEY and SVGAGI. This CDR3 has 12 amino acids. After removal of 6 bases from V and 5 bases from J, the junction contained 1 base not matched to a gene. CDR3 amino acids: CASRQGAETQYF. CDR3 in DNA: TGTGCCAGCAGACAGGGGGCGGAGACCCAGTACTTC.

The count of this clone is one. This rearrangement joins TRBV21-1 to TRBJ1-5. TRBV21-1 is shown as a pseudogene. The CDR3 has 13 amino acids. The CDR3 protein is CASSSRGSKPQHF. The CDR3, as DNA: TGTGCCAGCAGCTCCCGGGGATCCAAACCCCAGCATTTT.

CDR3 in amino acids: CASRGQGAGGELFF. CDR3 nucleotide sequence: TGTGCCAGCAGGGGACAGGGGGCGGGCGGGGAGCTGTTTTTT. The chain combines TRBV5-4 with TRBJ2-2; 12 positions agree with TRBD1. Trimming took 5 bases from V and 7 from J; bases not matched to a gene: 3. Germline V lookup: CDR1 SGHNT, CDR2 YYREEE (reference sequence). This CDR3 is 14 amino acids long.

In nucleotides, the CDR3 is TGTGCCAGCAGTTTATACTGGGATAATGAAAAACTGTTTTTT. It yields the protein CASSLYWDNEKLFF. This chain joins TRBV28 and TRBJ1-4; D gene unclear. This CDR3 is built from 14 residues. V was shortened by 1 base and J by 4 bases, with 7 bases between the two germline ends. Germline lookup yields CDR1 MDHEN and CDR2 SYDVKM.

This rearrangement joins TRBV10-3 to TRBJ2-7; D is undetermined. With 0 bases removed from V and 5 bases from J, the gap between germline ends came to 2 bases. Germline CDR1 ENHRY, CDR2 SYGVKD. The CDR3 length is 11 residues. The CDR3 DNA is TGTGCCATCAGTGAGTCGGACGAGCAGTACTTC. Protein product: CAISESDEQYF.

This rearrangement joins TRBV7-9 to TRBJ2-7; 8 bases align to TRBD2. There are 14 residues in the CDR3. V gave up 7 bases and J gave up 4 bases; unmatched junction bases: 9. Looked up from germline, CDR1 is SEHNR and CDR2 is FQNEAQ (reference sequence). The CDR3 spells CASTPGTRYYEQYF. CDR3 bases: TGTGCCAGCACACCCGGGACTAGGTATTACGAGCAGTACTTC.

The chain carries TRBV25-1 and TRBJ1-3; no definite D call. Trimming shortened V by 2 bases and J by 4 bases, and 15 bases separated the two germline ends. The CDR3 has 16 residues. Germline V CDR1 and CDR2: MGHDK, SYGVNS. The CDR3, as DNA: TGTGCCAGCAGTGAAATAGGACTCTCGGGGGGAAACACCATATATTTT. This gives the protein CASSEIGLSGGNTIYF. The variable domain in full, completed from reference TRBV25-1 and TRBJ1-3, reads EADIYQTPRYLVIGTGKKITLECSQTMGHDKMYWYQQDPGMELHLIHYSYGVNSTEKGDLSSESTVSRIRTEHFPLTLESARPSHTSQYLCASSEIGLSGGNTIYFGEGSWLTVV.

This clone has just a few counts. V gene TRBV5-8 combines with J gene TRBJ2-7; 12 positions agree with TRBD1. Germline V gene data show CDR1 as SGHTS and CDR2 as YDEGEE. The junction had 10 bases not matched to a gene; V was cut back by 5 bases and J by 7 bases. The CDR3 is 15 amino acids. The CDR3 spells CASSPKGQGAGEQYF. The CDR3 region has the DNA TGTGCCAGCAGTCCGAAGGGACAGGGGGCGGGGGAGCAGTACTTC.

In its sample, this clone was seen a few times. V is TRBV24-1 and J is TRBJ2-7; 8 bases are shared with TRBD1. Germline-derived CDR1 and CDR2 are KGHDR and SFDVKD. CDR3 length equals 11 residues. The trim removed 7 bases at V and 7 bases at J, leaving 2 bases unmatched. CDR3 amino acids: CATRQGEEQYF. For the CDR3, the DNA is TGTGCCACCAGACAGGGGGAAGAGCAGTACTTC.

The chain recombines TRBV28 with TRBJ1-2; D call uncertain. CDR1 and CDR2 (germline): MDHEN, SYDVKM. The CDR3 is made up of 14 amino acids. The V end lost 3 bases, the J end lost 6 bases, and 14 bases lay between the germline ends. CDR3 amino acids: CASSFGTLRHGYTF. For the CDR3, the DNA is TGTGCCAGCAGTTTCGGTACCCTTAGGCATGGCTACACCTTC.

The chain links TRBV6-5 to TRBJ2-7; no clear D gene. Trimming cost V 7 bases and J 2 bases, with 18 bases left between them. Germline V gene sequence: CDR1 MNHEY, CDR2 SVGAGI. This CDR3 has 15 amino acids. The chain's CDR3 is CASTPTATQAYEQYF. DNA for the CDR3: TGTGCCAGCACCCCAACAGCGACCCAAGCCTACGAGCAGTACTTC.

The rearrangement uses TRBV11-3 and TRBJ2-1; D uncertain. Germline assignment: CDR1 SGHNT and CDR2 YENEEA. With 1 base removed from V and 4 bases from J, the gap between germline ends came to 5 bases. This CDR3 contains 13 residues. In DNA form, the CDR3 reads TGTGCCAGCAGCTTAGGCAGATACAATGAGCAGTTCTTC. It encodes CASSLGRYNEQFF.

This clone has a single count. V usage is TRBV11-1 and J usage is TRBJ1-2; no clear D. The germline gives CDR1 SGHAT, CDR2 FQDESV (reference sequence). The CDR3 sequence is 13 residues long. V shed 4 bases and J shed 2 bases, with 8 bases lying between them. The CDR3 region is CASSSGNNYGYTF. The CDR3 nucleotides read TGTGCCAGCAGCTCCGGGAACAACTATGGCTACACCTTC.

The chain is built from TRBV18 and TRBJ1-1; 9 positions agree with TRBD1. Trimming cost V 3 bases and J 3 bases; bases outside gene matches: 5. The CDR3 spans 15 residues. Germline values: CDR1 KGHSH, CDR2 LQKENI. The chain's CDR3 is CASSPAQGADTEAFF. The CDR3 nucleotides read TGTGCCAGCTCACCCGCACAGGGGGCCGACACTGAAGCTTTCTTT.

This chain uses TRBV10-2 with TRBJ1-2; 8 nucleotides line up with TRBD1. V lost 0 bases, J lost 4 bases, and 7 bases stayed unmatched. CDR1 and CDR2 from the germline V gene are WSHSY and SAAADI. CDR3 length equals 16 residues. In DNA form, the CDR3 reads TGCGCCAGCAGTGAGTCGAAACAGGGGGTTGGCTATGGCTACACCTTC. Translation: CASSESKQGVGYGYTF.

This rearrangement joins TRBV10-3 to TRBJ1-1, with D unresolved. Germline-derived CDR1 and CDR2 are ENHRY and SYGVKD. V was pared by 0 bases and J by 3 bases, with 11 bases between. The CDR3 contains 15 residues. The DNA of the CDR3 is TGTGCCATCAGTGAGTCCTGGGGTCGGTACACTGAAGCTTTCTTT. Translating gives CAISESWGRYTEAFF.

The chain has TRBV5-1 and TRBJ1-1; possibly TRBD1 for D (5 bases). CDR1 and CDR2 from the germline V gene are SGHRS and YFSETQ. This CDR3 contains 14 residues. The ends were cut back, 3 bases at V and 0 bases at J, with 9 bases in the middle. The chain's CDR3 is CASSSDNMNTEAFF. The DNA for the CDR3 is TGCGCCAGCAGCTCGGACAACATGAACACTGAAGCTTTCTTT.

J is TRBJ1-4 and V is TRBV6-5; 7 bases map to TRBD1. V shed 8 bases, J shed 7 bases, and the junction held 13 bases outside the gene matches. CDR1 and CDR2 from the germline V gene are MNHEY and SVGAGI. This CDR3 comprises 15 residues. In DNA form, the CDR3 reads TGTGCCAGCCAAGAGGGGCAGGGGGGGACTGAAAAACTGTTTTTT. Translated: CASQEGQGGTEKLFF.

The rearrangement joins TRBV30 to TRBJ1-2, with 8 bases that match TRBD1. CDR1 GTSNPN and CDR2 SVGIG come from the germline V gene (reference sequence). This CDR3 contains 14 residues. Germline trimming cut 3 bases from V and 1 base from J; bases unmatched to any gene: 4. CDR3 DNA sequence: TGTGCCTGGAGCCCGACAGGGGATAACTATGGCTACACCTTC. Protein: CAWSPTGDNYGYTF.